This is a list of T cell receptor beta chains from one sample in a study of blood T cells in healthy people across ages. MiXCR, run by TCRdb on the 5' RACE reads, gives a single entry per CDR3 protein. The data contain approximately 940,000 distinct CDR3 sequences, 40% to 60% of them singletons. The sample comprised blood. These receptors came from a man aged 25-45 years in good health. The CDR3 runs from the conserved cysteine through the conserved F or W. D genes are given only for firm matches. The size field is filled for only some rows; it gives once, few, many or a size class.

TRBV18	.	TRBJ2-6	16	.	TGTGCCAGCTCACCACCTTCCGTCTCTGGGGCCAACGTCCTGACTTTC	CASSPPSVSGANVLTF
TRBV7-2	.	TRBJ2-7	16	.	TGTGCCAGCAGCAGGAGGGGCTCCGAGGGCTACAATGAGCAGTACTTC	CASSRRGSEGYNEQYF
TRBV29-1	few	TRBJ2-7	11	.	TGCAGCGTAACCATGAGCTACGAGCAGTACTTC	CSVTMSYEQYF
TRBV20-1	.	TRBJ2-5	15	.	TGCAGTGCTCCCGTCCGCAGGGGTCTGGGAGAGACCCAGTACTTC	CSAPVRRGLGETQYF
TRBV20-1	.	TRBJ2-7	11	.	TGCAGTGCTAGAGATCAGGGCGAGCAGTACTTC	CSARDQGEQYF
TRBV4-2	.	TRBJ2-3	15	.	TGTGCCAGCAGCCAAGGCGACAGAACAGAAGATACGCAGTATTTT	CASSQGDRTEDTQYF
TRBV6-5	.	TRBJ2-3	15	.	TGTGCCAGCAAAACAGGGGGGGTCCTCACAGATACGCAGTATTTT	CASKTGGVLTDTQYF
TRBV12-3/TRBV12-4	few	TRBJ2-5	14	TRBD1	TGTGCCAGCAAAGCCGAGACAGGGGGAGAGACCCAGTACTTC	CASKAETGGETQYF
TRBV19	.	TRBJ1-5	16	.	TGTGCCAGTAGTATAATGGAGGGAGTAAGCAATCAGCCCCAGCATTTT	CASSIMEGVSNQPQHF
TRBV28	few	TRBJ2-7	15	TRBD1	TGTGCCACCACTCAATCCGGGACAGGGTTATACGAGCAGTACTTC	CATTQSGTGLYEQYF
TRBV3-1	.	TRBJ2-5	15	TRBD2	TGTGCCAGCAGCCAAGTCCTAGCGGGAAGAGAGACCCAGTACTTC	CASSQVLAGRETQYF
TRBV6-1	.	TRBJ1-4	14	.	TGTGCCAGCAGGCCTGATACATGGGGTGAAAAACTGTTTTTT	CASRPDTWGEKLFF
TRBV4-1	.	TRBJ1-1	17	TRBD1	TGCGCCAGCAGCAAAGATAAGATGGGGACAGGGGGGACTGAAGCTTTCTTT	CASSKDKMGTGGTEAFF
TRBV20-1	few	TRBJ2-3	16	TRBD2	TGCAGTGCTAGAAGAGGTAGCGGGGGGGCAATGGATACGCAGTATTTT	CSARRGSGGAMDTQYF
TRBV6-5	.	TRBJ2-3	14	.	TGTGCCAGCAGTCCCGGGCCTATGACAGATACGCAGTATTTT	CASSPGPMTDTQYF
TRBV27	.	TRBJ2-7	16	.	TGTGCCAGCAGTTTTGCCCCGGCGATTTCCTACAATGAGCAGTACTTC	CASSFAPAISYNEQYF
TRBV6-5	.	TRBJ2-5	16	.	TGTGCCAGCAGGGCGGACACGGGACTCGCCCTGGGGACCCAGTACTTC	CASRADTGLALGTQYF
TRBV4-1	.	TRBJ2-1	14	TRBD1	TGCGCCAGCAGCCAACTTCAGGGGGTCCATGAGCAGTTCTTC	CASSQLQGVHEQFF
TRBV4-1	.	TRBJ1-3	18	.	TGCGCCAGCAGCCAAATTCATTCTTCTTATCGCTCTGGAAACACCATATATTTT	CASSQIHSSYRSGNTIYF
TRBV29-1	many	TRBJ1-4	10	.	TGCAGCGCGGGAGATGAAAAACTGTTTTTT	CSAGDEKLFF
TRBV7-2	many	TRBJ2-3	14	.	TGTGCCAGCAGCTTATGGGGATTTGTGGATACGCAGTATTTT	CASSLWGFVDTQYF
TRBV7-9	few	TRBJ2-3	16	.	TGTGCCAGCAGCGAAAACAGGAAAACTAGCACAGATACGCAGTATTTT	CASSENRKTSTDTQYF
TRBV5-5	.	TRBJ2-5	14	.	TGTGCCAGCAGCCCCCCGTCCCAGGAAGAGACCCAGTACTTC	CASSPPSQEETQYF
TRBV6-1	.	TRBJ2-7	13	.	TGTGCCAGCAGTGTGCCAGGGTTAGGGGAGCAGTACTTC	CASSVPGLGEQYF
TRBV7-2	.	TRBJ2-7	14	.	TGTGCCAGCACATTCGGCAGTGGGGCCTACGAGCAGTACTTC	CASTFGSGAYEQYF
TRBV4-3	few	TRBJ2-7	13	.	TGCGCCAGCAGCCGAGGAGGGGGCTACGAGCAGTACTTC	CASSRGGGYEQYF
TRBV15	.	TRBJ2-4	18	TRBD1	TGTGCCACCAGCTCCTCCCCGGGACAGAGAATAGCCAAAAACGTTCAGTACTTC	CATSSSPGQRIAKNVQYF
TRBV6-4	.	TRBJ2-3	14	.	TGTGCCAGCAGGAGTAGCTTTGGCGCGGATACGCAGTATTTT	CASRSSFGADTQYF